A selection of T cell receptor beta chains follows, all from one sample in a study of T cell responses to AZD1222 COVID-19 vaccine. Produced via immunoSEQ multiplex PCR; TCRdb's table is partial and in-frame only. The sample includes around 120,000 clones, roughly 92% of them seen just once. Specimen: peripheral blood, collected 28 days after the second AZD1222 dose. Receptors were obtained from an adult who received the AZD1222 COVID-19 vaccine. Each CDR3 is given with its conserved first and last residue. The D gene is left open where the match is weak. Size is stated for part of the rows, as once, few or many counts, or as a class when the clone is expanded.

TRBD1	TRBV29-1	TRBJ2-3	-	CSVDHRDRAIDTQYF	TGCAGCGTTGATCACCGGGACAGGGCTATAGATACGCAGTATTTT
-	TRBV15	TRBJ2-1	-	CATSSRMGHNEQFF	TGTGCCACCAGCAGTCGGATGGGCCACAATGAGCAGTTCTTC
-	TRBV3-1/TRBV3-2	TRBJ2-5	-	CASSLASKETQYF	TGTGCCAGCAGCCTAGCGTCCAAAGAGACCCAGTACTTC
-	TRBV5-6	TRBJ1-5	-	CASSLGVARRVGQPQHF	TGTGCCAGCAGCTTGGGGGTAGCTCGCAGGGTGGGTCAGCCCCAGCATTTT
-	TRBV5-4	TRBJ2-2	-	CASSLEKRELFF	TGTGCCAGCAGCTTGGAGAAACGGGAGCTGTTTTTT
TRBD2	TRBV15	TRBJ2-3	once	CATSRRLAGEVDTQYF	TGTGCCACCAGCAGAAGACTAGCGGGAGAGGTAGATACGCAGTATTTT
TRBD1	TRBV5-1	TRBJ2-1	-	CASSQTGDYNEQFF	TGCGCCAGCAGCCAAACAGGGGACTACAATGAGCAGTTCTTC
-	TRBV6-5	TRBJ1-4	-	CASSWAPNSANEKLFF	TGTGCCAGCAGTTGGGCCCCGAATTCGGCTAATGAAAAACTGTTTTTT
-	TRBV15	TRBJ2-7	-	CATSRILQGFTEQYF	TGTGCCACCAGCAGAATCCTCCAGGGATTTACCGAGCAGTACTTC
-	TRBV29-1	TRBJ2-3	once	CSVESWGRLADTQYF	TGCAGCGTTGAGTCGTGGGGGAGATTGGCAGATACGCAGTATTTT